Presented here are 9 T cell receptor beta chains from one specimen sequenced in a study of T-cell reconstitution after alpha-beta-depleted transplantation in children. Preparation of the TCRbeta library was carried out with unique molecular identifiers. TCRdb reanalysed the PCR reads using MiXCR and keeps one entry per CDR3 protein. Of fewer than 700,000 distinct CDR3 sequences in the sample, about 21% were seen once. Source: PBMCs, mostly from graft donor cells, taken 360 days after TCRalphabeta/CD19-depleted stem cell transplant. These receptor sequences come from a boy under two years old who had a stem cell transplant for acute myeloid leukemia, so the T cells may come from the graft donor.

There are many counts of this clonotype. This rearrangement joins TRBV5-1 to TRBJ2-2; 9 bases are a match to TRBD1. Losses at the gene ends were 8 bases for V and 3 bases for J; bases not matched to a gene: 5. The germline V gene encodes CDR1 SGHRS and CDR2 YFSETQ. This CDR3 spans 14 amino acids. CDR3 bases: TGCGCCAGTGCCCGGGACAGGGACACCGGGGAGCTGTTTTTT. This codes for CASARDRDTGELFF.

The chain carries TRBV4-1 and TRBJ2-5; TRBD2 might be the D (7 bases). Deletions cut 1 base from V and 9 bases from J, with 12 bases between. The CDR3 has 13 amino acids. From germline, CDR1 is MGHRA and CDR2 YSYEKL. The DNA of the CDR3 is TGCGCCAGCAGCCAAGGGGGGGGCGCGTCCCAGTACTTC. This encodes CASSQGGGASQYF.

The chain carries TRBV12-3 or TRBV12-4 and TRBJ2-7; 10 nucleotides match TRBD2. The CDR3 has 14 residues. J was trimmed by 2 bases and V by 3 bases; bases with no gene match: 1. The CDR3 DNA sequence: TGTGCCAGCAGTTTTGGACTAGCGGCCTACGAGCAGTACTTC. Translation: CASSFGLAAYEQYF.

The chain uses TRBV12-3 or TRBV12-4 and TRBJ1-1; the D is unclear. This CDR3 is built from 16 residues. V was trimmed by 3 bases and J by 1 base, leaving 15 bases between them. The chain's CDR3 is CASSFSVSLTNTEAFF. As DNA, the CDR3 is TGTGCCAGCAGTTTCTCGGTGAGTTTAACGAACACTGAAGCTTTCTTT.

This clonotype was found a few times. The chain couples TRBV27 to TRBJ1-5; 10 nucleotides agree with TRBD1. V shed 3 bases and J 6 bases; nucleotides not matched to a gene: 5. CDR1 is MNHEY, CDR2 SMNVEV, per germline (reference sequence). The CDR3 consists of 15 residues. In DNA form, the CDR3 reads TGTGCCAGCAGTTTCGGGACAGGGGAGGGTCAGCCCCAGCATTTT. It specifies CASSFGTGEGQPQHF.

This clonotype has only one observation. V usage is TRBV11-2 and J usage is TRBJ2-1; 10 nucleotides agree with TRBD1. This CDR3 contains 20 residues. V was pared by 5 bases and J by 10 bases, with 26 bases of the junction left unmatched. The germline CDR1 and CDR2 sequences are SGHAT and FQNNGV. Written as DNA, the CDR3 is TGTGCCAGCAGCAGCTTAGGGGTGCTGGTCGGGACAGGGGTTTTCGGGGAGCAGTTCTTC. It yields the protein CASSSLGVLVGTGVFGEQFF.

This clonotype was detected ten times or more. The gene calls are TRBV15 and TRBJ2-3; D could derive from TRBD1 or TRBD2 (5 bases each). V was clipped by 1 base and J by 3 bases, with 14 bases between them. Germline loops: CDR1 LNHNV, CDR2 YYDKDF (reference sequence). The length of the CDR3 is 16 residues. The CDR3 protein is CATSRGLSGATDTQYF. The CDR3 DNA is TGTGCCACCAGCAGAGGGTTATCCGGGGCAACAGATACGCAGTATTTT. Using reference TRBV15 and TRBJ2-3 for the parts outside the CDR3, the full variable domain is DAMVIQNPRYQVTQFGKPVTLSCSQTLNHNVMYWYQQKSSQAPKLLFHYYDKDFNNEADTPDNFQSRRPNTSFCFLDIRSPGLGDTAMYLCATSRGLSGATDTQYFGPGTRLTVL.

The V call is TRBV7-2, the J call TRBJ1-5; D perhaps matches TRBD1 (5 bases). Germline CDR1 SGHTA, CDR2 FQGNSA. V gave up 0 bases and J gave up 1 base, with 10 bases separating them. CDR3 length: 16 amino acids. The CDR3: CASSLAPGLSNQPQHF. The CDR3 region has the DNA TGTGCCAGCAGCTTAGCGCCGGGGCTCAGCAATCAGCCCCAGCATTTT.

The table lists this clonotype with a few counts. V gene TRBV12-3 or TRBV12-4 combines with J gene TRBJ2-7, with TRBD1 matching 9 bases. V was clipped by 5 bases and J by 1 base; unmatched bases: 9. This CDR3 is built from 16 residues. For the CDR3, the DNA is TGTGCCAGCAGTGGACCCGGACAGGGGAAGTCCTACGAGCAGTACGTC. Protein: CASSGPGQGKSYEQYV.